This record looks at one TCR beta chain sequence and its context. Its antigen remains unidentified. Within one base of it there is no much larger clone, and no base qualities were kept. Measured from the cysteine to the phenylalanine, the CDR3 is 12 residues long. The entry retains the CDR3 DNA only, 36 bases that are in frame from base 1. According to the germline V gene, CDR1 reads MNHEY and CDR2 reads SVGEGT. V gives up 6 bases and J gives up 10 bases, and the segment between their germline ends measures 10 bases. Rearranged TRB sequences spanning V, D and J segments were amplified by multiplex touch-down PCR using a mixed TRB-A/B primer pool. Illumina adapters and sample indices were attached to the amplicons in two consecutive PCR reactions using Phusion HS II polymerase. Amplicons were gel-purified using the NucleoSpin Gel and PCR Clean-up kit and were subsequently checked with Qubit and an Agilent 2100 Bioanalyzer. Sequencing of the libraries was done on an Illumina MiSeq with paired-end, single-indexed 600-cycle runs. As for the authors' bioinformatics: Processing of the TRB sequences was carried out with MiXCR versions 2.12 and 3.0.5. Each unique CDR3 nucleotide sequence was counted as one clone, and only productive sequences with at least two reads were retained. The repertoire metrics were Shannon diversity, evenness, clonality (calculated as one minus evenness), and diversity profiles parameterized by alpha from 0 to 5. The IGoR algorithm was used to calculate generation probabilities of clones in the paired pre- and post-chemotherapy samples. TCRdb's own reprocessing of the public reads used fastp at Q25 and MiXCR and kept productive beta chains. Every CDR3 protein is listed once, alongside the most common genes and DNA of its rows. These V and J calls rely on TCRdb rather than the paper's analysis. The sample records 500 to 550 distinct CDR3 sequences, approximately 74% of which are singletons. The ten top clones hold around 25% of the sample.

TCR beta rearrangements were amplified from genomic DNA isolated from peripheral blood, not from sorted cells or RNA. These data originate in a study of T cell repertoires in aging, cancer and after chemotherapy (dated by TCRdb to between 2019 and 2020). Regarding the research as a whole: The donors fell into six age groups ranging from 30 or younger to 70 or older, and each group had at least three individuals. Paired pre- and post-chemotherapy samples in the solid tumor group came from brain tumor (glioblastoma) patients receiving temozolomide-based therapy. A cohort of 218 cancer patients (more than 90 with hematological and 124 with solid cancers) was assembled, and 95 to 100 healthy donors were included as a reference group. The full dataset contained roughly 9 million TCR reads. Peripheral blood TCR beta repertoires from healthy donors and cancer patients were profiled to examine immunoaging and T cell reconstitution after chemotherapy.

Broader findings and caveats from the paper: Median generation probability increased over the chemotherapy interval in both cancer cohorts, suggesting repertoire reconstitution through rebound thymic output. Declining TCR diversity with age in healthy donors was mainly explained by loss of richness; in cancer patients, loss of evenness also contributed. It was noted by the authors that conclusions about immunological memory after chemotherapy cannot be drawn from the repertoire data. Compared with age-matched healthy donors, untreated patients with either hematological or solid cancers had significantly lower TCR diversity in the blood along with higher clonality.

The receptor comes from a human donor with a solid tumor. The V and J segments used are TRBV6-2 or TRBV6-3 and TRBJ1-6; the D gene cannot be resolved reliably. Sequencing was done on a sample of blood. CDR3 sequence: CASRIGPSPLHF. The nucleotides read TGTGCCAGCAGGATTGGGCCGTCACCCCTCCACTTT.